The next 17 T cell receptor beta chains were all read from a single sample in a study of T-cell memory formation after mild COVID-19. MiXCR, applied by TCRdb to the 5' RACE reads, yields one record per CDR3 protein. This table holds roughly 450,000 distinct CDR3 sequences, 15% to 20% found once. The sequenced sample consisted of PBMCs or a T cell subset sorted from them (not recorded which). These TCRs come from an adult woman who had mild COVID-19 (a few samples of this study predate the infection). Cell type and time point are not known.

The sample holds a few counts of this clonotype. The J gene is TRBJ2-5, the V gene TRBV30; unclear D gene. This CDR3 spans 12 amino acids. CDR1 is GTSNPN and CDR2 is SVGIG in the germline V gene (reference sequence). V gave up 2 bases and J gave up 1 base, with 5 bases separating them. The CDR3: CAWSNSQETQYF. Here the CDR3 DNA reads TGTGCCTGGAGTAACAGCCAAGAGACCCAGTACTTC.

The chain links TRBV9 to TRBJ2-7; perhaps D is TRBD1 or TRBD2 (5 bases each). Germline CDR1 reads SGDLS; CDR2 reads YYNGEE. The CDR3 spans 15 residues. V was clipped by 0 bases and J by 2 bases, with 12 bases between them. This CDR3 reads CASSVGHGTTYEQYF. The CDR3 coding sequence is TGTGCCAGCAGCGTAGGTCACGGGACCACCTACGAGCAGTACTTC.

There are a few counts of this clonotype. This rearrangement joins TRBV3-1 to TRBJ1-5; D possibly corresponds to TRBD1 (5 bases). V lost 1 base and J 5 bases, leaving 12 bases between the germline ends. Germline values: CDR1 LGHDT, CDR2 YNNKEL (reference sequence). The CDR3 extends over 15 amino acids. The DNA for the CDR3 is TGTGCCAGCAGCCAAGGTGGCGGGGGAGATCAGCCCCAGCATTTT. This sequence encodes CASSQGGGGDQPQHF.

CDR3 loop: CASRRDGEGTNEQFF. CDR3 sequence (DNA): TGTGCCAGTAGACGAGACGGGGAAGGTACCAATGAGCAGTTCTTC. This chain uses TRBV19 with TRBJ2-1; TRBD2 might be the D (5 bases). CDR3 length equals 15 residues. The V end lost 6 bases, the J end lost 6 bases, and 18 bases lay between the germline ends. In germline, CDR1 is LNHDA, CDR2 SQIVND (reference sequence).

J is TRBJ2-7 and V is TRBV13; D is ambiguous. CDR3 length equals 12 residues. The V and J ends lost 0 bases and 7 bases respectively, with 7 bases between them. Germline-derived CDR1 and CDR2 are PRHDT and FYEKMQ (reference sequence). The CDR3 loop reads CASSLGPFEQYF. The CDR3 nucleotides are TGTGCCAGCAGCTTAGGCCCCTTTGAGCAGTACTTC. The full variable domain, rest sourced from reference TRBV13 and TRBJ2-7, is AAGVIQSPRHLIKEKRETATLKCYPIPRHDTVYWYQQGPGQDPQFLISFYEKMQSDKGSIPDRFSAQQFSDYHSELNMSSLELGDSALYFCASSLGPFEQYFGPGTRLTVT.

The chain uses TRBV29-1 and TRBJ2-1; 9 bases agree with TRBD2. V gave up 4 bases and J gave up 1 base; unmatched junction bases: 8. CDR3 length equals 16 residues. Germline V gene data show CDR1 as SQVTM and CDR2 as ANQGSEA. Here the CDR3 reads CSVGGSLAGSYNEQFF. CDR3 DNA sequence: TGCAGCGTTGGGGGATCTCTAGCGGGGTCCTACAATGAGCAGTTCTTC.

V and J are TRBV20-1 and TRBJ2-5, with 13 bases matching TRBD2. Trimming took 8 bases from V and 5 from J; bases not matched to a gene: 8. This CDR3 spans 14 amino acids. CDR1 is DFQATT, CDR2 SNEGSKA, per germline (reference sequence). In nucleotides, the CDR3 is TGCAGTTCCGGACTAGCGGGAGTGGGTGAGACCCAGTACTTC. Translated: CSSGLAGVGETQYF.

This sequence joins TRBV7-2 and TRBJ2-1; TRBD2 agrees at 8 bases. Germline values: CDR1 SGHTA, CDR2 FQGNSA. The CDR3 length is 16 residues. Trimming at V came to 5 bases and at J to 10 bases, leaving 16 bases not matched to a gene. This CDR3 reads CASSAGLALGIGEQFF. For the CDR3, the DNA is TGTGCCAGCAGCGCAGGACTAGCCCTAGGGATTGGCGAGCAGTTCTTC.

This clonotype was picked up many times. This chain uses TRBV5-1 with TRBJ2-5; D is perhaps TRBD2 (6 bases). This CDR3 has 14 residues. Trimming took 2 bases from V and 0 from J, leaving 8 bases between them. Germline-derived CDR1 and CDR2 are SGHRS and YFSETQ. CDR3 protein: CASSFGGYQETQYF. As DNA, the CDR3 is TGCGCCAGCAGCTTTGGGGGGTACCAAGAGACCCAGTACTTC.

The rearrangement links TRBV29-1 to TRBJ1-2; no reliable D call. The CDR3 loop spans 13 amino acids. Germline loops: CDR1 SQVTM, CDR2 ANQGSEA. Trimming removed 3 bases at V and 5 bases at J, with 13 bases between. The CDR3 DNA reads TGCAGCGTTGATAGGTTAGGAGGGTATGGCTACACCTTC. It yields the protein CSVDRLGGYGYTF.

The chain couples TRBV7-3 to TRBJ1-2; D possibly corresponds to TRBD1 (5 bases). Germline lookup yields CDR1 SGHTA and CDR2 FQGTGA. The V and J ends lost 0 bases and 6 bases respectively, with 8 bases between them. This CDR3 has 13 amino acids. This CDR3 is CASSLTLGDGYTF. Here the CDR3 DNA reads TGTGCCAGCAGCTTAACGTTGGGGGATGGCTACACCTTC.

On this clonotype: An end of the junction does not agree with germline; a read error may underlie this. The V and J genes are TRBV6-5 and TRBJ1-6; 8 bases fit TRBD1. CDR1 and CDR2 from the germline V gene are MNHEY and SVGAGI. The CDR3 sequence is 13 residues long. CDR3 amino acids: CASSYSRAGGFIF. CDR3 DNA: TGTGCCAGCAGTTACTCGCGGGCAGGGGGCTTTATCTTT.

The genes are TRBV7-2 and TRBJ2-5; 7 positions match TRBD1. Germline V gives CDR1 SGHTA, CDR2 FQGNSA. V dropped 5 bases and J dropped 5; count of bases not matched to a gene: 8. There are 14 residues in the CDR3. The CDR3 region is CASSRGQPQETQYF. DNA for the CDR3: TGTGCCAGCAGCCGGGGACAGCCCCAGGAGACCCAGTACTTC.

The table lists this clonotype with a few counts. The chain uses TRBV7-9 and TRBJ2-2; D is perhaps TRBD2 (5 bases). Germline-derived CDR1 and CDR2 are SEHNR and FQNEAQ (reference sequence). The CDR3 loop spans 16 amino acids. V was trimmed by 1 base and J by 2 bases, leaving 11 bases between them. This chain's CDR3 is CASSLGSGVNTGELFF. CDR3 in DNA: TGTGCCAGCAGCTTAGGATCCGGGGTCAACACCGGGGAGCTGTTTTTT.

This clonotype was seen more than once but under ten times. This rearrangement joins TRBV5-1 to TRBJ1-1, with TRBD1 matching 7 bases. The CDR3 has 15 residues. V trimming: 2 bases; J trimming: 6 bases; junction bases outside the gene matches: 10. The germline CDR1 and CDR2 sequences are SGHRS and YFSETQ. CDR3 bases: TGCGCCAGCAGCTTATACGACAGGGCAGGTCCTGAAGCTTTCTTT. It translates to CASSLYDRAGPEAFF.

Many counts were recorded for this clonotype. The V call is TRBV12-3 or TRBV12-4, the J call TRBJ2-1; 8 bases match TRBD2. The V gene end was trimmed by 6 bases and the J gene end by 0 bases; junction bases not matched to a gene: 4. This CDR3 is 15 amino acids long. The CDR3 is CASSASGGSYNEQFF. The DNA of the CDR3 is TGTGCCAGCAGCGCCAGCGGGGGCTCCTACAATGAGCAGTTCTTC.

There are many counts of this clonotype. The gene calls are TRBV29-1 and TRBJ1-6; TRBD1 matches at 8 bases. V gave up 7 bases and J gave up 6 bases; unmatched junction bases: 5. The CDR3 consists of 13 residues. Germline V gene data show CDR1 as SQVTM and CDR2 as ANQGSEA. The CDR3 protein is CSARTGLNSPLHF. CDR3 nucleotide sequence: TGCAGCGCCAGGACAGGGCTTAATTCACCCCTCCACTTT.